This T cell receptor beta chain was found in a study of cytomegalovirus exposure and HLA in healthy donors. The PCR had 60 Vbeta and 13 Jbeta primers. The method was immunoSEQ multiplex PCR; TCRdb's version includes in-frame clones alone and lacks a portion of them. The sample has 75,000 to 100,000 clones; about 80% are singletons. The sequenced sample consisted of PBMCs. The TCR comes from a man aged 35 to 55 in good health and CMV-seronegative.

CDR3 amino acids: CASSSASDGANVLTF. In DNA form, the CDR3 reads TGTGCCAGCAGCTCAGCTAGCGATGGGGCCAACGTCCTGACTTTC. This chain links TRBV5-6 with TRBJ2-6; the D gene is possibly TRBD2 (6 bases). The V gene's germline CDR1 is SGHDT and CDR2 YYEEEE. V lost 3 bases and J 3 bases, leaving 10 bases between the germline ends. This CDR3 contains 15 residues.